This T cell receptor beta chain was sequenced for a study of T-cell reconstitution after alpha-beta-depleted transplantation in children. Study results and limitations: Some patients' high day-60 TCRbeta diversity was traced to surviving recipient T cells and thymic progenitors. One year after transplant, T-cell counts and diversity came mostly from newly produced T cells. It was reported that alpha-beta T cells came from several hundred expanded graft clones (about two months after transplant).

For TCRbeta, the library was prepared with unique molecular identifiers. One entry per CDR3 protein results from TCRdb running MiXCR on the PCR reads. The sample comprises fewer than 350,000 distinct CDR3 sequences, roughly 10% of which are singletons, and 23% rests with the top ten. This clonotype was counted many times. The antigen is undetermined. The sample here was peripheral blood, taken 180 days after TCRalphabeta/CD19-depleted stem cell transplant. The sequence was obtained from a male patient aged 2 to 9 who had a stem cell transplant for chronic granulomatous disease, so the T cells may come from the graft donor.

The CDR3: CATSRDLGVGDDEQFF. The CDR3 region has the DNA TGTGCCACCAGCAGGGATCTGGGTGTGGGGGACGATGAGCAGTTCTTC. The chain couples TRBV15 to TRBJ2-1, with D tentatively TRBD1 or TRBD2 (5 bases each). V was trimmed by 3 bases and J by 8 bases, leaving 20 bases between them. This CDR3 has 16 residues. Germline V gene lookup returns CDR1 LNHNV and CDR2 YYDKDF (reference sequence).